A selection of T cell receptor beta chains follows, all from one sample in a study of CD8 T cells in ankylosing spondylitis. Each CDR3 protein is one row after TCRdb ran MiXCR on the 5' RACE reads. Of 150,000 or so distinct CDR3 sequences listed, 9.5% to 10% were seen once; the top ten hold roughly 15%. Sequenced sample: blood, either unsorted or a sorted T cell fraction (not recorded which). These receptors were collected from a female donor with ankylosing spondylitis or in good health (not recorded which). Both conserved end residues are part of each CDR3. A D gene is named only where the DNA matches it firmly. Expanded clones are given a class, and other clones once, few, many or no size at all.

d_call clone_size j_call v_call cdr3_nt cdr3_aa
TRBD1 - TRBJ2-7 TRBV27 TGTGCCAGCGGTCTCCCCGGGACAGGGGGCAGGGAGCAGTACTTC CASGLPGTGGREQYF
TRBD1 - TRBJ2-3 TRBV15 TGTGCCACCAGCAGAGAAGGACAGGGGGTAGATACGCAGTATTTT CATSREGQGVDTQYF
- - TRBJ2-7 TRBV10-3 TGTGCCATCAGTTTGACAGTATACGAGCAGTACTTC CAISLTVYEQYF
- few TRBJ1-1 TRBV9 TGTGCCAGCAGCTGGGAGGGTCAGGGTACTGAAGCTTTCTTT CASSWEGQGTEAFF
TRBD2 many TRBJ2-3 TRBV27 TGTGCCAGCAGTCCCCTAGCGGGAGGGCCCGGGGATACGCAGTATTTT CASSPLAGGPGDTQYF
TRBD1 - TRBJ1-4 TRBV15 TGTGCCACCCGGGGACAGGGGATTGAAAAACTGTTTTTT CATRGQGIEKLFF
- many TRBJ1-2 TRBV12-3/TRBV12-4 TGTGCCAGCAGTACCCCTTGGACCGGGGACGGCTACACCTTC CASSTPWTGDGYTF
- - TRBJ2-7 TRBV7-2 TGTGCCAGCAGCTTATCTATCCACGAGCAGTACTTC CASSLSIHEQYF
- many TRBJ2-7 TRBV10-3 TGTGCCATCAGTGATATAGGAACCTACGAGCAGTACTTC CAISDIGTYEQYF
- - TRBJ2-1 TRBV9 TGTGCCAGCAGCGTGAGTGGGAGTGAGCAGTTCTTC CASSVSGSEQFF
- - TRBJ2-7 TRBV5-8 TGTGCCAGCAGCTTCATTAACTACGAGCAGTACTTC CASSFINYEQYF
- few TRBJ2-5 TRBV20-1 TGCAGTGCTAGAGATAACAGGGAGGGGGGAGAGACCCAGTACTTC CSARDNREGGETQYF
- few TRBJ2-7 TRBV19 TGTGCCAGTAGTATTAGTATGGACTCGTACGAGCAGTACTTC CASSISMDSYEQYF
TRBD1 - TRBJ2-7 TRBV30 TGTGCCTGGAGTGTGGGGGACAGCAACGAGCAGTACTTC CAWSVGDSNEQYF
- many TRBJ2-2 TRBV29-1 TGCAGCGGAATCGGGTTCTCCACCGGGGAGCTGTTTTTT CSGIGFSTGELFF
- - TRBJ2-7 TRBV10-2 TGCGCCACCATCCCGGAAGGGACGTCCTACGAGCAGTACTTC CATIPEGTSYEQYF
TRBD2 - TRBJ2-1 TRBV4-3 TGCGCCAGCAGCCAAGGTTGGACTAGCGGGAGACCTGAGCAGTTCTTC CASSQGWTSGRPEQFF
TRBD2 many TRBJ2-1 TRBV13 TGTGCCAGCAGCCACGGGACTAGCGGTTACAATGAGCAGTTCTTC CASSHGTSGYNEQFF
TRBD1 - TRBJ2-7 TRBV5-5 TGTGCCAGCAGCCCGGGGTGGGACAGGGCCTACGAGCAGTACTTC CASSPGWDRAYEQYF
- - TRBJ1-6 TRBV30 TGTGCCTGGAGTGTCGGAAGCTCCTATAATTCACCCCTCCACTTT CAWSVGSSYNSPLHF
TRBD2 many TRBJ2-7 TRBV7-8 TGTGCCAGCAGCTTAACTAGCGGGATATCCTACGAGCAGTACTTC CASSLTSGISYEQYF
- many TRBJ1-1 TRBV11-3 TGTGCCAGCAGCTTCTCACGTAACACTGAAGCTTTCTTT CASSFSRNTEAFF
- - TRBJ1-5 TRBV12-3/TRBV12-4 TGTGCCAGCAGTTTAGATGAGGGGTACAATCAGCCCCAGCATTTT CASSLDEGYNQPQHF
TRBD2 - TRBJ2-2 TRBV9 TGTGCCAGTAGCGGGATTAACACCGGGGAGCTGTTTTTT CASSGINTGELFF